Presented here are 9 T cell receptor beta chains from one specimen sequenced in a study of CD8 T cells in ankylosing spondylitis. TCRdb used MiXCR to reprocess the 5' RACE reads, holding one entry per CDR3 protein. The data contain about 360,000 distinct CDR3 sequences, roughly 20% of them singletons. Source material: blood, either unsorted or a sorted T cell fraction (not recorded which). These receptors were collected from a male donor with ankylosing spondylitis or in good health (not recorded which).

This clonotype has a handful of counts. The J gene is TRBJ2-7, the V gene TRBV6-5, with D maybe TRBD2 (5 bases). Germline assignment: CDR1 MNHEY and CDR2 SVGAGI. The V end was cut by 2 bases, the J end by 1 base, with 9 bases between. This CDR3 is built from 14 residues. CDR3 in amino acids: CASSYNRESYEQYF. CDR3 sequence (DNA): TGTGCCAGCAGTTACAACCGGGAATCCTACGAGCAGTACTTC.

There are a few counts of this clonotype. The chain is built from TRBV11-2 and TRBJ2-2; D not resolved. Germline V gives CDR1 SGHAT, CDR2 FQNNGV. This CDR3 comprises 16 residues. The V end lost 4 bases, the J end lost 1 base, and 13 bases lay between the germline ends. The CDR3 region is CASSSWATVNTGELFF. The CDR3 nucleotides read TGTGCCAGCAGCTCCTGGGCCACGGTGAACACCGGGGAGCTGTTTTTT.

This clonotype was detected a few times. The chain carries TRBV20-1 and TRBJ1-4; the D gene is possibly TRBD1 (5 bases). The CDR3 runs to 15 residues. From germline, CDR1 is DFQATT and CDR2 SNEGSKA (reference sequence). V lost 2 bases and J lost 3, with 13 bases in between. The CDR3 region is CSARPGDGPNEKLFF. The CDR3 DNA follows: TGCAGTGCTAGACCGGGGGATGGGCCTAATGAAAAACTGTTTTTT.

This clonotype was seen more than once but under ten times. V is TRBV12-3 or TRBV12-4 and J is TRBJ2-3; D gene uncertain. The germline V and J ends were trimmed by 3 bases and 0 bases, with 7 bases remaining between them. The CDR3 runs to 14 residues. CDR3 protein: CASSFLGSTDTQYF. In DNA, the CDR3 is TGTGCCAGCAGTTTCTTGGGGAGCACAGATACGCAGTATTTT.

This clonotype was seen only a few times. The chain links TRBV12-3 or TRBV12-4 to TRBJ1-2, with 9 bases fitting TRBD1. The CDR3 sequence is 14 residues long. V was clipped by 6 bases and J by 8 bases; unmatched bases: 10. DNA of the CDR3: TGTGCCAGCAGCGCGGGGGACAGGGCTGGGGGCTACACCTTC. As protein: CASSAGDRAGGYTF.

This clonotype was seen a handful of times. The CDR3 DNA reads TGTGCCAGCAGTTTATCTCCGACAGGGGCGAGCGAGCAGTACTTC. It encodes CASSLSPTGASEQYF. V usage is TRBV27 and J usage is TRBJ2-7; 8 nucleotides agree with TRBD1. The ends lost 0 bases at V and 6 bases at J; junction bases unmatched: 7. The CDR3 totals 15 residues. Germline-derived CDR1 and CDR2 are MNHEY and SMNVEV (reference sequence).

There are a few counts of this clonotype. This chain links TRBV10-3 with TRBJ2-5, with 9 bases identical to TRBD1. CDR1 is ENHRY, CDR2 SYGVKD, per germline. This CDR3 has 14 amino acids. Losses at the gene ends were 4 bases for V and 1 base for J; bases not matched to a gene: 1. The chain's CDR3 is CAISGTGAQETQYF. CDR3 DNA: TGTGCCATCAGTGGGACAGGGGCCCAAGAGACCCAGTACTTC.

V and J are TRBV2 and TRBJ2-1; 7 nucleotides align to TRBD2. The CDR3 is 17 residues long. V lost 4 bases and J lost 2; bases outside the gene matches: 11. CDR1 SNHLY and CDR2 FYNNEI come from the germline V gene. This CDR3 reads CASSVMSGGGPYNEQFF. CDR3 bases: TGTGCCAGCAGTGTAATGTCGGGCGGGGGTCCCTACAATGAGCAGTTCTTC.

This clonotype was seen only a few times. The genes are TRBV27 and TRBJ1-5, with D uncertain. Trimming took off 6 bases at V and 1 base at J, with 10 bases between the two ends. Germline V CDR1 and CDR2: MNHEY, SMNVEV (reference sequence). The CDR3 sequence is 14 residues long. The CDR3: CASSSYGSNQPQHF. The CDR3 DNA reads as TGTGCCAGCAGCTCCTATGGAAGCAATCAGCCCCAGCATTTT.